This TCR beta chain was recovered during a study of CD8+ T cells in alopecia areata. The CDR3 has 15 amino acids. Per the germline V gene, CDR1 is LNHNV and CDR2 is YYDKDF (reference sequence). V was cut by 6 bases and J by 2 bases, with 17 bases left in between. RNA extraction and reverse transcription yielded cDNA as sequencing template. Sequenced by immunoSEQ multiplex PCR; TCRdb stores in-frame clones only, minus some. Seen here are approximately 200,000 clones, roughly three fifths observed once, and the top ten hold around 0.69%. Treatment noted: oral pan-JAK inhibitor, 5-10 mg twice daily. The chain joins TRBV15 to TRBJ2-7, with D maybe TRBD1 (6 bases). The TCR originated in a human donor with alopecia areata. The sequenced sample was CD4+ T cells sorted from blood, obtained at week 4, from a patient treated with tofacitinib. The CDR3: CATREGHIEPYEQYF. CDR3 DNA: TGTGCCACCAGAGAGGGACACATTGAACCCTACGAGCAGTACTTC. Full variable domain (rest looked up from reference TRBV15 and TRBJ2-7): DAMVIQNPRYQVTQFGKPVTLSCSQTLNHNVMYWYQQKSSQAPKLLFHYYDKDFNNEADTPDNFQSRRPNTSFCFLDIRSPGLGDTAMYLCATREGHIEPYEQYFGPGTRLTVT.